This T cell receptor beta chain was documented in a study of blood T cell repertoires in COVID-19. Study as a whole: Acute-phase and convalescent COVID-19 samples originated in the United States, Italy and Spain. Sample material is recorded as cDNA or gDNA derived from T cells, B-cell-depleted T cells, or PBMCs.

As processed by the authors: Amplified reference gene primers provided the basis for estimating nucleated cell counts. The repertoire was sequenced with immunoSEQ multiplex PCR; TCRdb's copy has only in-frame clones and lacks some. The V and J calls and clone size come from that table; D and trimming were worked out from the DNA. The table lists over 600,000 clones, about 87% of them singletons. This clone came up a few times. Sample: peripheral blood. This TCR was sampled from a woman younger than 35 with acute or convalescent COVID-19.

The CDR3 nucleotides read TGTGCCAGCAGTGAAACCGGCGGCAACCATTCACCCCTCCACTTT. Protein product: CASSETGGNHSPLHF. The rearrangement uses TRBV6-1 and TRBJ1-6; D is ambiguous. Per the germline V gene, CDR1 is MNHNS and CDR2 is SASEGT. CDR3 length equals 15 residues. V dropped 2 bases and J dropped 8 bases, with 13 bases sitting between them.